What follows are 20 T cell receptor beta chains derived from one specimen sequenced in a study of blood T cell repertoires in COVID-19 (dated by TCRdb to 2020 to 2021). Receptor amplification or capture employed the immunoSEQ multiplex PCR assay. The source is immuneACCESS, and TCRdb retained only in-frame sequences with V and J called. Part of the clones is not carried over; for the studies checked, unresolved V genes explain less than half of this, and the remainder is unexplained. This sample holds around 300,000 clones; approximately 80% were observed only once. Around 3.9% of the sample rests with the top ten. Input material: peripheral blood. These receptors came from a woman aged 45 to 65 with active or convalescent COVID-19.

The chain links TRBV4-1 to TRBJ1-3; TRBD1 aligns across 8 bases. CDR3 length: 17 amino acids. Germline CDR1 MGHRA, CDR2 YSYEKL. Losses at the gene ends were 0 bases for V and 1 base for J; bases not matched to a gene: 5. The CDR3 coding sequence is TGCGCCAGCAGCCAAGATAAACAGGGGGGTTCTGGAAACACCATATATTTT. It yields the protein CASSQDKQGGSGNTIYF.

This chain connects TRBV27 to TRBJ1-1, with D unresolved. Germline values: CDR1 MNHEY, CDR2 SMNVEV (reference sequence). The CDR3 has 13 amino acids. V shed 4 bases and J shed 11 bases, with 17 bases lying between them. CDR3 nucleotides: TGTGCCAGCAGTTCCACCGAGGGAGGATCGGCTTTCTTT. Protein sequence: CASSSTEGGSAFF.

The chain links TRBV7-2 to TRBJ1-2; D is unclear. This CDR3 region has 15 residues. The V end lost 2 bases, the J end lost 2 bases, and 12 bases lay between the germline ends. The germline V gene encodes CDR1 SGHTA and CDR2 FQGNSA. The CDR3 DNA reads as TGTGCCAGCAGCTTAAACAGAATCTCCAACTATGGCTACACCTTC. This gives the protein CASSLNRISNYGYTF.

V is TRBV6-5 and J is TRBJ2-5, with a weak D call TRBD1 (5 bases). Trimming shortened V by 7 bases and J by 8 bases, and 11 bases separated the two germline ends. This CDR3 is 11 amino acids long. Germline assignment: CDR1 MNHEY and CDR2 SVGAGI. The CDR3 loop is CASTSRGTQYF. In nucleotides, the CDR3 is TGTGCCAGCACCTCAAGGGGAACCCAGTACTTC.

The chain joins TRBV5-4 to TRBJ2-3; the match to TRBD2 covers 8 bases. Germline V gene data show CDR1 as SGHNT and CDR2 as YYREEE (reference sequence). The ends lost 2 bases at V and 4 bases at J; junction bases unmatched: 3. This CDR3 is 14 amino acids long. In DNA, the CDR3 is TGTGCCAGCAGCTTAGCGGGAGTTGCAGATACGCAGTATTTT. Its translation: CASSLAGVADTQYF.

The rearrangement uses TRBV4-2 and TRBJ2-1; TRBD2 agrees at 10 bases. CDR1 is LGHNA and CDR2 is YNFKEQ in the germline V gene. The length of the CDR3 is 17 residues. V shed 5 bases, J shed 5 bases, and the junction held 12 bases outside the gene matches. CDR3 nucleotides: TGTGCCAGCAGCTTCGCTAGCGGGAGAATGTTAAACAATGAGCAGTTCTTC. Its translation is CASSFASGRMLNNEQFF.

The rearrangement links TRBV9 to TRBJ2-1; 9 positions agree with TRBD1. The CDR3 covers 14 residues. Germline values: CDR1 SGDLS, CDR2 YYNGEE. Germline trimming cut 3 bases from V and 5 bases from J; bases unmatched to any gene: 3. The CDR3 is CASSAGQGNNEQFF. The CDR3 coding sequence is TGTGCCAGCAGCGCAGGACAGGGGAACAATGAGCAGTTCTTC.

The chain carries TRBV30 and TRBJ1-1, with TRBD1 as a possible D gene (6 bases). Trimming removed 4 bases from V and 10 bases from J, with 19 bases in between. The CDR3 runs 13 residues. Germline V CDR1 and CDR2: GTSNPN, SVGIG (reference sequence). The CDR3 bases are TGTGCCTGGACGACTGACCATGGGGGGGCAGCTTTCTTT. Amino acid sequence: CAWTTDHGGAAFF.

The genes are TRBV7-2 and TRBJ2-1; TRBD1 aligns across 7 bases. The germline CDR1 and CDR2 sequences are SGHTA and FQGNSA. The CDR3 loop spans 15 amino acids. After removal of 2 bases from V and 5 bases from J, the junction contained 6 bases not matched to a gene. CDR3 protein: CASSLQQGRNNEQFF. The CDR3 bases are TGTGCCAGCAGCTTACAACAGGGGAGAAACAATGAGCAGTTCTTC.

The V and J genes are TRBV20-1 and TRBJ2-3; D not certain. V lost 3 bases to trimming and J lost 5 bases, with 6 bases between them. The germline CDR1 and CDR2 sequences are DFQATT and SNEGSKA (reference sequence). This CDR3 comprises 11 residues. For the CDR3, the DNA is TGCAGTGCTAGTACGGTAGATACGCAGTATTTT. Protein: CSASTVDTQYF.

This chain links TRBV7-8 with TRBJ2-1; tentatively, D is TRBD2 (6 bases). Trimming cost V 5 bases and J 6 bases, with 26 bases left between them. This CDR3 comprises 18 residues. Looked up from germline, CDR1 is SGHVS and CDR2 is FQNEAQ. As DNA, the CDR3 is TGTGCCAGCAGCCCAAATATGATTTCCGCGGGACTCGGCAATGAGCAGTTCTTC. It encodes CASSPNMISAGLGNEQFF.

The chain recombines TRBV3-1 (or the pseudogene TRBV3-2) with TRBJ1-2; D not resolved. The CDR3 extends over 15 amino acids. Looked up from germline, CDR1 is LGHDT and CDR2 is YNNKEL (reference sequence). V shed 1 base and J shed 2 bases, with 11 bases lying between them. CDR3 sequence: CASSQGVSGNYGYTF. The CDR3 DNA sequence: TGTGCCAGCAGCCAAGGGGTTTCGGGGAACTATGGCTACACCTTC.

The J gene is TRBJ2-2, the V gene TRBV9, with 7 bases identical to TRBD2. The CDR3 has 18 amino acids. The ends lost 0 bases at V and 3 bases at J; junction bases unmatched: 11. From germline, CDR1 is SGDLS and CDR2 YYNGEE. CDR3 sequence (DNA): TGTGCCAGCAGCGTAGCGAGGTCAGGGAGGGTCGACACCGGGGAGCTGTTTTTT. It translates to CASSVARSGRVDTGELFF.

The genes are TRBV6-2 or TRBV6-3 and TRBJ2-4, with 8 bases that match TRBD1. Germline CDR1 MNHEY, CDR2 SVGEGT. CDR3 length equals 15 residues. J was trimmed by 6 bases and V by 6 bases; bases with no gene match: 10. CDR3: CASSLLTGVTNIQYF. The CDR3 DNA follows: TGTGCCAGCAGCCTATTGACAGGGGTTACAAACATTCAGTACTTC.

The rearrangement joins TRBV28 to TRBJ2-3; TRBD2 might be the D (5 bases). Germline CDR1 reads MDHEN; CDR2 reads SYDVKM. This CDR3 comprises 12 residues. Trimming removed 7 bases from V and 6 bases from J, with 11 bases in between. The CDR3 DNA sequence: TGTGCCAGCAATACGGGGATGGATACGCAGTATTTT. Translating it yields CASNTGMDTQYF.

The V call is TRBV30, the J call TRBJ1-1, with D possibly being TRBD1 (6 bases). Between the trimmed V and J ends, which lost 2 bases and 0 bases, there was a span of 10 bases. The CDR3 is 14 residues long. Germline CDR1 reads GTSNPN; CDR2 reads SVGIG (reference sequence). CDR3: CAWSNGQLNTEAFF. CDR3 DNA: TGTGCCTGGAGTAATGGACAGTTGAACACTGAAGCTTTCTTT.

The rearrangement uses TRBV5-6 and TRBJ1-2; TRBD1 agrees at 12 bases. Germline V CDR1 and CDR2: SGHDT, YYEEEE. V lost 1 base to trimming and J lost 3 bases; unmatched junction nucleotides: 4. The CDR3 loop spans 16 amino acids. The CDR3 loop reads CASSLLGTGGDYGYTF. CDR3 sequence (DNA): TGTGCCAGCAGCTTGCTCGGGACAGGGGGCGACTATGGCTACACCTTC.

The chain combines TRBV13 with TRBJ2-1; 9 positions match TRBD1. Germline V gene sequence: CDR1 PRHDT, CDR2 FYEKMQ (reference sequence). V lost 4 bases and J lost 5; bases outside the gene matches: 6. CDR3 length: 15 amino acids. CDR3 in DNA: TGTGCCAGCAGCTCCGGGACAGGGAGCAACAATGAGCAGTTCTTC. Encoded protein: CASSSGTGSNNEQFF.

This sequence joins TRBV18 and TRBJ1-5; TRBD1 aligns across 9 bases. V lost 2 bases, J lost 6 bases, and 8 bases stayed unmatched. CDR1 is KGHSH, CDR2 LQKENI, per germline. The CDR3 covers 16 residues. As DNA, the CDR3 is TGTGCCAGCTCACCATTCCGGGACAGGGAGGGTCAGCCCCAGCATTTT. Amino acids: CASSPFRDREGQPQHF.

The chain has TRBV7-2 and TRBJ1-5; D uncertain. V was clipped by 1 base and J by 3 bases, with 10 bases between them. Germline loops: CDR1 SGHTA, CDR2 FQGNSA. CDR3 length: 15 amino acids. CDR3: CASSLGGLPNQPQHF. The CDR3 nucleotides read TGTGCCAGCAGCTTAGGAGGCCTCCCCAATCAGCCCCAGCATTTT.